Below are 32 T cell receptor beta chains sequenced from a single sample in a study of T-cell memory formation after mild COVID-19. TCRdb itself ran the 5' RACE reads through MiXCR, one entry per CDR3 protein. The profile shows hundreds of thousands of distinct CDR3 sequences, around 28% of them singletons. Input material: PBMCs or a T cell subset sorted from them (not recorded which). These receptors were taken from an adult woman who had mild COVID-19 (a few samples of this study predate the infection). Cell type and time point are not known.

This chain links TRBV29-1 with TRBJ2-7; 9 nucleotides agree with TRBD1. V was pared by 4 bases and J by 1 base, with 5 bases of the junction left unmatched. This CDR3 is 14 amino acids long. Germline V gene sequence: CDR1 SQVTM, CDR2 ANQGSEA. This chain's CDR3 is CSVVIGTGSYEQYF. The CDR3 DNA reads as TGCAGCGTTGTGATAGGGACAGGGTCCTACGAGCAGTACTTC.

This clonotype was observed a handful of times. The chain links TRBV12-3 or TRBV12-4 to TRBJ1-1, with no clear D. The CDR3 loop spans 14 amino acids. V lost 1 base to trimming and J lost 3 bases, with 9 bases between them. This CDR3 is CASSLDGTDTEAFF. CDR3 coding DNA: TGTGCCAGCAGTTTAGATGGCACGGACACTGAAGCTTTCTTT.

V and J are TRBV15 and TRBJ2-7; D might be TRBD2 (6 bases). Trimming pared 8 bases from V and 4 bases from J, leaving 18 bases between. The CDR3 consists of 14 residues. Germline V CDR1 and CDR2: LNHNV, YYDKDF (reference sequence). CDR3 in DNA: TGTGCCACCTCCCCGGGGCGGGGCAATTACGAGCAGTACTTC. The encoded protein is CATSPGRGNYEQYF.

This sequence joins TRBV5-5 and TRBJ2-1, with 12 bases that match TRBD2. The trim removed 3 bases at V and 0 bases at J, leaving 13 bases unmatched. This CDR3 contains 20 residues. Per the germline V gene, CDR1 is SGHKS and CDR2 is YYEKEE (reference sequence). This CDR3 is CASSYTLAGGLSSSYNEQFF. The CDR3 DNA reads as TGTGCCAGCAGCTACACACTAGCGGGAGGTCTTTCGAGCTCCTACAATGAGCAGTTCTTC.

V usage is TRBV7-9 and J usage is TRBJ1-2, with D uncertain. Germline values: CDR1 SEHNR, CDR2 FQNEAQ (reference sequence). This CDR3 has 12 residues. With 3 bases removed from V and 8 bases from J, the gap between germline ends came to 10 bases. CDR3 DNA: TGTGCCAGCAGCTTTTCCTCCGGGGGCTACACCTTC. Translation gives CASSFSSGGYTF.

The chain is built from TRBV20-1 and TRBJ2-3, with D perhaps TRBD1 (6 bases). V gave up 0 bases and J gave up 0 bases, with 13 bases separating them. The CDR3 is made up of 16 amino acids. Germline V lookup: CDR1 DFQATT, CDR2 SNEGSKA (reference sequence). In DNA, the CDR3 is TGCAGTGCTAGAGACCCGACAGGCGTAAGCACAGATACGCAGTATTTT. Translation gives CSARDPTGVSTDTQYF.

This chain links TRBV29-1 with TRBJ2-7, with 8 bases lining up with TRBD1. Germline V gene sequence: CDR1 SQVTM, CDR2 ANQGSEA. The CDR3 covers 13 residues. Losses at the gene ends were 6 bases for V and 4 bases for J; bases not matched to a gene: 8. CDR3 DNA sequence: TGCAGCGTGGCATGGACAGGGAGGTACGAGCAGTACTTC. Translation gives CSVAWTGRYEQYF.

This clonotype showed up just a few times. The chain combines TRBV7-9 with TRBJ2-1; 7 nucleotides agree with TRBD1. Trimming at V came to 5 bases and at J to 3 bases, leaving 7 bases not matched to a gene. Germline loops: CDR1 SEHNR, CDR2 FQNEAQ (reference sequence). This CDR3 contains 15 residues. The CDR3 sequence is CASSLRDSFYNEQFF. The CDR3 DNA follows: TGTGCCAGCAGCCTCCGGGACAGCTTCTACAATGAGCAGTTCTTC.

The V call is TRBV6-1, the J call TRBJ1-6; 9 bases map to TRBD1. The CDR3 is 15 amino acids. The ends lost 7 bases at V and 11 bases at J; junction bases unmatched: 12. Germline V gene sequence: CDR1 MNHNS, CDR2 SASEGT. CDR3 nucleotide sequence: TGTGCCAGCAAGAGTGGCACAGGGGGCGAGACACCCCTCCACTTT. This gives the protein CASKSGTGGETPLHF.

V usage is TRBV20-1 and J usage is TRBJ2-3, with D tentatively TRBD2 (5 bases). CDR1 and CDR2 (germline): DFQATT, SNEGSKA (reference sequence). This CDR3 has 12 residues. V dropped 6 bases and J dropped 0 bases, with 7 bases sitting between them. CDR3 coding DNA: TGCAGTGCGAGGAGGAGCACAGATACGCAGTATTTT. It translates to CSARRSTDTQYF.

V usage is TRBV2 and J usage is TRBJ2-1, with a weak D call TRBD2 (5 bases). The germline V gene has CDR1 SNHLY and CDR2 FYNNEI. Trimming left V 4 bases short and J 0 bases short, with 10 bases between. This CDR3 comprises 15 residues. The CDR3 DNA reads TGTGCCAGCAGTGCTGGAGGCTTCTCCTACAATGAGCAGTTCTTC. Protein product: CASSAGGFSYNEQFF.

The rearrangement uses TRBV10-2 and TRBJ2-7; 7 nucleotides agree with TRBD2. Germline V gene data show CDR1 as WSHSY and CDR2 as SAAADI. The CDR3 runs 16 residues. V lost 6 bases and J lost 2; bases outside the gene matches: 13. The CDR3 DNA is TGCGCCAGCAGGCCGGGACGAGCGGGAAACACCTACGAGCAGTACTTC. Protein product: CASRPGRAGNTYEQYF.

The genes are TRBV5-4 and TRBJ2-7, with TRBD1 identical over 11 bases. Trimming took 0 bases from V and 4 from J; bases not matched to a gene: 9. The CDR3 runs 17 residues. Per germline, CDR1 SGHNT and CDR2 YYREEE (reference sequence). CDR3 amino acids: CASSLDGTGGLGYEQYF. DNA of the CDR3: TGTGCCAGCAGCTTGGACGGGACAGGGGGATTAGGGTACGAGCAGTACTTC. Based on the CDR3 plus reference TRBV5-4 and TRBJ2-7, the full variable domain is ETGVTQSPTHLIKTRGQQVTLRCSSQSGHNTVSWYQQALGQGPQFIFQYYREEENGRGNFPPRFSGLQFPNYSSELNVNALELDDSALYLCASSLDGTGGLGYEQYFGPGTRLTVT.

This clonotype was seen more than once but under ten times. The chain is built from TRBV9 and TRBJ2-5, with D maybe TRBD1 (6 bases). Trimming left V 0 bases short and J 5 bases short, with 14 bases between. This CDR3 contains 15 residues. Germline loops: CDR1 SGDLS, CDR2 YYNGEE. CDR3 residues: CASSVEGRGWETQYF. The CDR3 nucleotides read TGTGCCAGCAGCGTAGAAGGCAGGGGATGGGAGACCCAGTACTTC. The whole variable domain, remainder taken from reference TRBV9 and TRBJ2-5, is DSGVTQTPKHLITATGQRVTLRCSPRSGDLSVYWYQQSLDQGLQFLIQYYNGEERAKGNILERFSAQQFPDLHSELNLSSLELGDSALYFCASSVEGRGWETQYFGPGTRLLVL.

The V and J genes are TRBV2 and TRBJ2-5; 8 positions match TRBD2. CDR1 is SNHLY and CDR2 is FYNNEI in the germline V gene. This CDR3 contains 14 residues. J lost 5 bases, V lost 3 bases, and 5 bases had no gene match. Here the CDR3 DNA reads TGTGCCAGCAGTGATCGGGGGGGAGGGGAGACCCAGTACTTC. Amino acids: CASSDRGGGETQYF.

A few counts support this clonotype. The CDR3: CSASMWHGTLEQYF. Written as DNA, the CDR3 is TGCAGTGCTAGCATGTGGCATGGGACCCTCGAGCAGTACTTC. This chain connects TRBV20-1 to TRBJ2-7, with D perhaps given as TRBD1 or TRBD2 (5 bases each). Germline CDR1 reads DFQATT; CDR2 reads SNEGSKA (reference sequence). V was cut by 3 bases and J by 6 bases, with 18 bases left in between. This CDR3 region has 14 residues.

This clonotype was detected a few times. The chain couples TRBV6-2 or TRBV6-3 to TRBJ2-7; a possible D gene is TRBD2 (6 bases). Germline V gene lookup returns CDR1 MNHEY and CDR2 SVGEGT. This CDR3 is built from 14 residues. V was cut by 2 bases and J by 4 bases, with 12 bases left in between. As DNA, the CDR3 is TGTGCCAGCAGTTACGTCGGGAGCAGGTACGAGCAGTACTTC. It encodes CASSYVGSRYEQYF.

Only a few counts were recorded for this clonotype. The gene calls are TRBV20-1 and TRBJ2-2, with D tentatively TRBD2 (5 bases). Per germline, CDR1 DFQATT and CDR2 SNEGSKA (reference sequence). V was pared by 0 bases and J by 1 base, with 6 bases between. There are 14 residues in the CDR3. CDR3 sequence: CSARDRGNTGELFF. In nucleotides, the CDR3 is TGCAGTGCTAGAGATCGGGGGAACACCGGGGAGCTGTTTTTT.

The chain uses TRBV7-9 and TRBJ1-2; D might be TRBD1 (6 bases). CDR1 and CDR2 (germline): SEHNR, FQNEAQ (reference sequence). Trimming cost V 5 bases and J 1 base, with 20 bases left between them. CDR3 length equals 17 residues. This chain's CDR3 is CASSTWRGQALNYGYTF. The CDR3 DNA follows: TGTGCCAGCAGCACCTGGCGGGGGCAGGCCCTTAACTATGGCTACACCTTC.

This rearrangement joins TRBV12-3 or TRBV12-4 to TRBJ1-5; D is undetermined. This CDR3 comprises 11 residues. V lost 6 bases, J lost 15 bases, and 15 bases lay in between. Here the CDR3 reads CASREGGDPHF. DNA for the CDR3: TGTGCCAGCAGGGAGGGCGGAGACCCGCATTTT.

This rearrangement joins TRBV20-1 to TRBJ1-4; D not certain. Trimming pared 1 base from V and 4 bases from J, leaving 4 bases between. This CDR3 is 12 amino acids long. The germline V gene encodes CDR1 DFQATT and CDR2 SNEGSKA (reference sequence). Here the CDR3 reads CSARGLNEKLFF. In nucleotides, the CDR3 is TGCAGTGCTAGAGGTCTTAATGAAAAACTGTTTTTT.

This clonotype was seen more than once but under ten times. The rearrangement joins TRBV7-9 to TRBJ1-6; the match to TRBD1 covers 8 bases. This CDR3 contains 17 residues. V lost 5 bases and J lost 0; bases outside the gene matches: 6. The V gene's germline CDR1 is SEHNR and CDR2 FQNEAQ (reference sequence). The DNA for the CDR3 is TGTGCCAGCAGCCCCGGGGACAGGAGCTCCTATAATTCACCCCTCCACTTT. Its translation is CASSPGDRSSYNSPLHF.

This chain connects TRBV20-1 to TRBJ1-5; D not resolved. Germline CDR1 is DFQATT and CDR2 is SNEGSKA (reference sequence). V gave up 6 bases and J gave up 1 base, with 10 bases separating them. The CDR3 runs 13 residues. Written as DNA, the CDR3 is TGCAGTGCCTTTGGGTTGAGCAATCAGCCCCAGCATTTT. Amino acids: CSAFGLSNQPQHF.

This clonotype was counted only a few times. The chain links TRBV7-9 to TRBJ2-1; 9 bases are shared with TRBD1. The CDR3 loop spans 15 amino acids. Trimming at V came to 5 bases and at J to 2 bases, leaving 4 bases not matched to a gene. Germline CDR1 and CDR2: SEHNR and FQNEAQ (reference sequence). This CDR3 reads CASSPRQGAYNEQFF. The CDR3 DNA reads TGTGCCAGCAGCCCACGACAGGGGGCCTACAATGAGCAGTTCTTC.

The gene calls are TRBV12-3 or TRBV12-4 and TRBJ2-1; TRBD2 aligns across 11 bases. The CDR3 extends over 15 amino acids. The trim removed 6 bases at V and 6 bases at J, leaving 7 bases unmatched. CDR3: CASSLSSGRSNEQFF. The CDR3 nucleotides are TGTGCCAGCAGCCTATCTAGCGGGAGGTCCAATGAGCAGTTCTTC.

The V gene is TRBV12-3 or TRBV12-4, the J gene TRBJ2-5; D is perhaps TRBD2 (6 bases). The V gene lost 5 bases and the J gene lost 9 bases, with 16 bases spanning the gap. The CDR3 is 13 residues long. The CDR3 sequence: CASSQSQPGAQYF. Here the CDR3 DNA reads TGTGCCAGCAGTCAATCTCAGCCGGGGGCCCAGTACTTC.

The chain carries TRBV7-9 and TRBJ2-7; 8 bases fit TRBD1. The V gene end was trimmed by 5 bases and the J gene end by 6 bases; junction bases not matched to a gene: 6. The V gene's germline CDR1 is SEHNR and CDR2 FQNEAQ (reference sequence). This CDR3 contains 13 residues. CDR3 region: CASSLPTGVEQYF. The CDR3 region has the DNA TGTGCCAGCAGCCTACCGACAGGGGTCGAGCAGTACTTC.

The V call is TRBV6-2 or TRBV6-3, the J call TRBJ2-3; the match to TRBD2 covers 9 bases. There are 17 residues in the CDR3. J was trimmed by 4 bases and V by 2 bases; bases with no gene match: 10. Germline lookup yields CDR1 MNHEY and CDR2 SVGEGT. CDR3 nucleotide sequence: TGTGCCAGCAGTTACCTTCCGAGCGGGAGGTTCGCAGATACGCAGTATTTT. Protein product: CASSYLPSGRFADTQYF.

In its sample, this clonotype was seen a few times. This chain uses TRBV20-1 with TRBJ1-2; no clear D gene. V lost 5 bases, J lost 3 bases, and 16 bases lay in between. Germline V lookup: CDR1 DFQATT, CDR2 SNEGSKA (reference sequence). CDR3 size: 14 residues. CDR3 bases: TGCAGTGCTCCCTTAGGTAGCAGGTACTATGGCTACACCTTC. It yields the protein CSAPLGSRYYGYTF.

This clonotype was counted only a few times. At one boundary the junction diverges from the germline segment, which might be a read error. The rearrangement joins TRBV6-2 or TRBV6-3 to TRBJ2-1, with 7 bases aligning to TRBD1. The CDR3 spans 13 residues. Germline V lookup: CDR1 MNHEY, CDR2 SVGEGT. DNA for the CDR3: TGTGCCAGCAGTTACCCCGGGACAGATCGTCGGGTCTTC. As protein: CASSYPGTDRRVF.

V gene TRBV2 combines with J gene TRBJ1-5; a possible D gene is TRBD1 (6 bases). Trimming removed 6 bases at V and 2 bases at J, with 14 bases between. This CDR3 contains 15 residues. The germline V gene encodes CDR1 SNHLY and CDR2 FYNNEI. The CDR3 loop reads CASRAGVGGNQPQHF. The CDR3 DNA reads TGTGCCAGCAGGGCAGGGGTGGGGGGCAATCAGCCCCAGCATTTT.

This clonotype has just a few counts. This chain connects TRBV13 to TRBJ2-7, with D maybe TRBD2 (6 bases). V was cut by 5 bases and J by 7 bases, with 21 bases left in between. This CDR3 has 15 residues. The germline CDR1 and CDR2 sequences are PRHDT and FYEKMQ (reference sequence). This CDR3 reads CASSPTRGPGREQYF. The CDR3 nucleotides read TGTGCCAGCAGCCCTACTCGAGGGCCGGGGAGGGAGCAGTACTTC.